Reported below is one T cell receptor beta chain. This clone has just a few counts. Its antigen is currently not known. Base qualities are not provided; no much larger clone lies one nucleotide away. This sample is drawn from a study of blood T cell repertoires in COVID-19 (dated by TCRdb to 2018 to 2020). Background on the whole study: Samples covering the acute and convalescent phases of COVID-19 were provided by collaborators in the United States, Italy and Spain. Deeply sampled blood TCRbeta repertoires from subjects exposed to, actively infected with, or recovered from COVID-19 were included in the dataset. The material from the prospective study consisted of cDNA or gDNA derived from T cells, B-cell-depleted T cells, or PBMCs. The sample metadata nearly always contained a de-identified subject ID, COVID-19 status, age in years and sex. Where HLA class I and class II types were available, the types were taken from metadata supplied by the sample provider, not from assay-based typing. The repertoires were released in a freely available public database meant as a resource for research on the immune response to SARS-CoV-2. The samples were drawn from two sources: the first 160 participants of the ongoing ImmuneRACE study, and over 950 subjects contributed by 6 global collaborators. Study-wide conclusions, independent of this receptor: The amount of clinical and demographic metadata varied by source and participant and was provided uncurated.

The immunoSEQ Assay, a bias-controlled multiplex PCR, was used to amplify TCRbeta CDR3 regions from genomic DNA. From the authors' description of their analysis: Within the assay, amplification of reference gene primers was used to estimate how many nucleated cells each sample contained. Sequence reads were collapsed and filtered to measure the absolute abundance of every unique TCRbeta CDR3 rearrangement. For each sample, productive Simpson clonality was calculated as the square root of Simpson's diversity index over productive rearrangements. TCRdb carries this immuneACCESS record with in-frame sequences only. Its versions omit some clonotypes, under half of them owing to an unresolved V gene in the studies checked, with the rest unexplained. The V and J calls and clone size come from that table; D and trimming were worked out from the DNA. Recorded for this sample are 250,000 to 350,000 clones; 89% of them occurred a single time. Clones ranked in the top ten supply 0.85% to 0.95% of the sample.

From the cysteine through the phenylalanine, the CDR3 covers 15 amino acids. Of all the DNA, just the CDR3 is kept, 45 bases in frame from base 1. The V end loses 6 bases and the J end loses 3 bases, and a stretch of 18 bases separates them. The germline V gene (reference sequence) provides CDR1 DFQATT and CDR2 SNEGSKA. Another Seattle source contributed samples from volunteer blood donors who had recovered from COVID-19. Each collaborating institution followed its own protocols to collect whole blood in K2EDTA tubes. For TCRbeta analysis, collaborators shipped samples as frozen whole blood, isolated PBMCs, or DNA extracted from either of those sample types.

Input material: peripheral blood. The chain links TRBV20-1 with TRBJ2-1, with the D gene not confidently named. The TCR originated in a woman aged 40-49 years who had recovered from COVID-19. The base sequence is TGCAGTGCGAGTCGTGGTAAGAGAGTCTACAATGAGCAGTTCTTC. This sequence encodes CSASRGKRVYNEQFF.